This T cell receptor beta chain appears in the sequencing data of a study of PD-L1 blockade in urothelial cancer. The wider study: The patients first took atezolizumab in 2014, receiving 1,200 mg intravenously every 3 weeks. Patients had received 0 to 3 prior chemotherapy regimens.

Per patient, between 1 and 8 samples were collected at pretreatment and on-treatment time points. Data came from immunoSEQ multiplex PCR; TCRdb stores just in-frame clones and leaves some out. The sample carries 46,000 or so clones, about 85% recorded once. Germline CDR1 is SNHLY and CDR2 is FYNNEI. V shed 5 bases and J 6 bases; nucleotides not matched to a gene: 5. The CDR3 extends over 14 amino acids. This material consisted of PBMCs, taken around atezolizumab (anti-PD-L1) treatment. This clonotype originated in a man aged 60 to 69 with urothelial cancer. V and J are TRBV2 and TRBJ1-5; 9 nucleotides align to TRBD1. CDR3: CASSKQGASQPQHF. CDR3 sequence (DNA): TGTGCCAGCAGTAAACAGGGGGCTTCTCAGCCCCAGCATTTT.